The sample holds many counts of the clone carrying this TCR beta chain. Its target is unknown. These data come from a study of T cells in Graves' hyperthyroidism and ophthalmopathy. Study conclusions and caveats: Blood also held most thyroid clonotypes expanded beyond 0.001. The model anticipated ophthalmopathy a median about six months pre-onset.

RNA transcripts served as the template for amplifying TCR beta CDR3 regions. TCR CDR3 regions were first amplified by RT-PCR with HTBI primers. Via MiXCR, TCRdb re-called the multiplex PCR reads, giving one row per CDR3 protein. The sample lists a few hundred thousand distinct CDR3 sequences; approximately 19% were seen once. Any patient presenting with uncontrolled infection, other autoimmune disease, pregnancy or lactation was left out. PBMCs came from more than 8.5 ml fresh peripheral blood. Sequencing input: blood. The origin of this receptor is a woman aged 18 to 35 with Graves' hyperthyroidism.

The CDR3: CASSLMGRSNQPQHF. The CDR3 DNA reads as TGTGCCAGCAGTTTAATGGGGAGAAGCAATCAGCCCCAGCATTTT. This rearrangement joins TRBV28 to TRBJ1-5, with D unclear. V was trimmed by 2 bases and J by 1 base, leaving 9 bases between them. This CDR3 region has 15 residues. CDR1 and CDR2 (germline): MDHEN, SYDVKM.